The 10 T cell receptor beta chains listed next were all sequenced from one sample in a study of T-cell reconstitution after alpha-beta-depleted transplantation in children. Unique molecular identifiers were incorporated when the TCRbeta library was constructed. A single record per CDR3 protein comes from TCRdb applying MiXCR to the PCR reads. The sample gives 150,000 to 200,000 distinct CDR3 sequences, roughly 15% of which show up once; over 10% is in the top ten. This material consisted of PBMCs from the stem cell graft donor, taken from the stem cell graft. These receptors all stem from a human donor who donated a stem cell graft to a child with acute lymphoblastic leukemia.

The V call is TRBV12-3 or TRBV12-4, the J call TRBJ2-5; TRBD2 agrees at 13 bases. The CDR3 covers 18 residues. Trimming took 6 bases from V and 6 from J; bases not matched to a gene: 16. CDR3 DNA: TGTGCCAGCAGAGACTCGAGAACTAGCGGGAGGGCGTCGAAGACCCAGTACTTC. The encoded protein is CASRDSRTSGRASKTQYF.

As concerns this clonotype: Just one base apart from a much larger clone, this may be a read error. This chain joins TRBV5-1 and TRBJ2-3, with D possibly TRBD2 on 6 matching bases. The germline V gene encodes CDR1 SGHRS and CDR2 YFSETQ. The V gene lost 3 bases and the J gene lost 2 bases, with 13 bases spanning the gap. The CDR3 spans 15 residues. CDR3 loop: CASSWAGPHTDTQYF. The CDR3 DNA follows: TGCGCCAGCAGCTGGGCGGGACCTCACACAGATACGCAGTATTTT. The full variable domain, in which reference TRBV5-1 and TRBJ2-3 provide the parts outside the CDR3, is KAGVTQTPRYLIKTRGQQVTLSCSPISGHRSVSWYQQTPGQGLQFLFEYFSETQRNKGNFPGRFSGRQFSNSRSEMNVSTLELGDSALYLCASSWAGPHTDTQYFGPGTRLTVL.

This clonotype was found many times. V is TRBV20-1 and J is TRBJ1-2; 7 positions match TRBD1. The junction had 10 bases not matched to a gene; V was cut back by 3 bases and J by 3 bases. The CDR3 has 15 amino acids. Germline V lookup: CDR1 DFQATT, CDR2 SNEGSKA (reference sequence). The CDR3 region has the DNA TGCAGTGCTAGGGCCTATACAGGGGCGGACTATGGCTACACCTTC. As protein: CSARAYTGADYGYTF.

This clonotype has ten or more counts. The chain carries TRBV20-1 and TRBJ2-3, with 12 bases aligning to TRBD2. Germline CDR1 and CDR2: DFQATT and SNEGSKA (reference sequence). Trimming removed 0 bases from V and 2 bases from J; junction bases left unmatched: 3. The CDR3 runs to 16 residues. The DNA of the CDR3 is TGCAGTGCTAGAGATCCTAGCGGGAGGGTCACAGATACGCAGTATTTT. It yields the protein CSARDPSGRVTDTQYF.

The table lists this clonotype with many counts. The chain employs TRBV7-9 and TRBJ1-5; TRBD1 aligns across 8 bases. Germline trimming cut 5 bases from V and 4 bases from J; bases unmatched to any gene: 4. The germline CDR1 and CDR2 sequences are SEHNR and FQNEAQ (reference sequence). The CDR3 loop spans 14 amino acids. As DNA, the CDR3 is TGTGCCAGCAGCAGGGACAGGACTAATCAGCCCCAGCATTTT. This codes for CASSRDRTNQPQHF.

This clonotype was observed at least ten times. The gene calls are TRBV5-1 and TRBJ2-7, with no clear D. Trimming pared 3 bases from V and 3 bases from J, leaving 16 bases between. The CDR3 length is 15 residues. Germline lookup yields CDR1 SGHRS and CDR2 YFSETQ. The CDR3 is CASSSYGVDIYEQYF. CDR3 bases: TGCGCCAGCAGCTCCTACGGAGTCGACATCTACGAGCAGTACTTC.

The table lists this clonotype with many counts. V usage is TRBV7-8 and J usage is TRBJ2-3; 9 nucleotides agree with TRBD2. The CDR3 contains 14 residues. Germline V gives CDR1 SGHVS, CDR2 FQNEAQ. The V segment lost 3 bases and the J segment 7 bases; nucleotides outside the gene matches: 5. The CDR3 DNA sequence: TGTGCCAGCAGCTTGCGGGAGGGCCGAAATACGCAGTATTTT. Its protein product is CASSLREGRNTQYF.

This clonotype has more than one count but fewer than ten. This sequence joins TRBV30 and TRBJ1-5; 7 nucleotides match TRBD1. Germline loops: CDR1 GTSNPN, CDR2 SVGIG (reference sequence). V was pared by 2 bases and J by 5 bases, with 12 bases of the junction left unmatched. CDR3 length: 16 residues. As DNA, the CDR3 is TGTGCCTGGAGTACAACGGGTGGGACAGACTATCAGCCCCAGCATTTT. The encoded protein is CAWSTTGGTDYQPQHF.

This clonotype came up many times. This rearrangement joins TRBV20-1 to TRBJ1-1, with a possible D match to TRBD1 (5 bases). Trimming removed 6 bases from V and 2 bases from J, with 16 bases in between. The CDR3 loop spans 14 amino acids. CDR1 and CDR2 from the germline V gene are DFQATT and SNEGSKA (reference sequence). This CDR3 is CSAPPRGPNTEAFF. As DNA, the CDR3 is TGCAGTGCGCCCCCCCGGGGCCCTAACACTGAAGCTTTCTTT.

This clonotype turned up a few times. The CDR3 DNA reads as TGTGCCAGCAGCTCCATGGATCTACGGGGCTCCACAGATACGCAGTATTTT. Translating gives CASSSMDLRGSTDTQYF. J is TRBJ2-3 and V is TRBV11-2; D tentatively fits TRBD1 or TRBD2 (5 bases each). Trimming left V 4 bases short and J 2 bases short, with 19 bases between. Germline V CDR1 and CDR2: SGHAT, FQNNGV. The CDR3 spans 17 residues.